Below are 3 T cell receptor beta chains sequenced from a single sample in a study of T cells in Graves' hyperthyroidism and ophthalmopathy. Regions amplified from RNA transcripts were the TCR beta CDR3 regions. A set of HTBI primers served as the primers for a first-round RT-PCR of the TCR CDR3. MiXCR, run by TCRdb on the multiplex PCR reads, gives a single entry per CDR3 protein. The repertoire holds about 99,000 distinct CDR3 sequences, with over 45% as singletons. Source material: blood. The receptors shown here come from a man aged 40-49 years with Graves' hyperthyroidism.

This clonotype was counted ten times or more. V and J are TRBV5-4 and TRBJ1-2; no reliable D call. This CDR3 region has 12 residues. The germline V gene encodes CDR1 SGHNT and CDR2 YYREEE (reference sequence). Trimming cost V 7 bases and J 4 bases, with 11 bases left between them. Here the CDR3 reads CASRGVAYGYTF. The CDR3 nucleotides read TGTGCCAGCCGCGGGGTCGCCTATGGCTACACCTTC.

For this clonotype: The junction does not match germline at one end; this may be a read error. CDR3 protein: CAICDDRADETQYF. For the CDR3, the DNA is TGTGCCATCTGTGACGACAGGGCTGATGAGACCCAGTACTTC. J is TRBJ2-5 and V is TRBV10-3; 7 bases are a match to TRBD1. The germline CDR1 and CDR2 sequences are ENHRY and SYGVKD. The CDR3 has 14 amino acids.

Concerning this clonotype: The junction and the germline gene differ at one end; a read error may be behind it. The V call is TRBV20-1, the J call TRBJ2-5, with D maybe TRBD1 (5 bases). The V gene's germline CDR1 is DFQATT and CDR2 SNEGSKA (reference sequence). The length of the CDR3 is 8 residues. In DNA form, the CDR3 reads TGCAGTGCTAGATGGCAGGGCTTC. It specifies CSARWQGF.